The rows below give T cell receptor beta chains drawn from one sample of a study of regulatory T cells in long-lasting Graves disease. TCRdb called the multiplex PCR reads again in MiXCR, with one record for every CDR3 protein. Counted here are hundreds of thousands of distinct CDR3 sequences, less than 25% occurring once; the ten biggest clones make up around 14%. The specimen comprised peripheral blood mononuclear cells (PBMCs), sampled when the disease was refractory, from a patient treated with antithyroid drugs. These receptor sequences come from a female donor with Graves disease. Both conserved end residues are part of each CDR3. Fields, in order: J gene, V gene, CDR3 protein.

TRBJ2-7 TRBV7-2 CASTRNYEQYF
TRBJ2-5 TRBV7-3 CASSLGLTTVETQYF
TRBJ2-7 TRBV28 CASSPARGTGFREQYF
TRBJ2-5 TRBV7-2 CASTAPGLAGETQYF
TRBJ1-2 TRBV2 CASSASYGYTF
TRBJ1-2 TRBV19 CASSLGQGGYGYTF
TRBJ1-2 TRBV20-1 CSAPTGPGSADLRYGYTF
TRBJ1-1 TRBV30 CALGNGNTEAFF
TRBJ2-5 TRBV2 CASTGQVKETQYF
TRBJ2-5 TRBV2 CASSERAGGKETQYF
TRBJ2-6 TRBV9 CASSDGRDGANVLTF
TRBJ2-6 TRBV6-1 CASSIAGNGANVLTF
TRBJ1-1 TRBV20-1 CSARDMDRYTEAFF
TRBJ2-7 TRBV28 CASSQGAYSYEQYF
TRBJ1-5 TRBV6-1 CASSASSYQPQHF
TRBJ2-7 TRBV11-3 CASSLGGLAGEHHEQYF
TRBJ2-1 TRBV5-6 CASSRGFGSLNEQFF
TRBJ2-1 TRBV3-1 CASSHGRESEQFF
TRBJ1-2 TRBV5-8 CASSLVPQVGGYTF
TRBJ2-2 TRBV28 CASDGSTGELFF
TRBJ1-5 TRBV3-1 CASSLGQGRVEPQHF
TRBJ1-3 TRBV6-2/TRBV6-3 CASSLFSGNTIYF
TRBJ1-2 TRBV28 CASSLWGNNYGYTF
TRBJ1-3 TRBV2 CASSHKGVPRDKSSGNTIYF
TRBJ1-1 TRBV29-1 CSVAGPMNTEAFF
TRBJ2-7 TRBV2 CASSQDSRGVYEQYF
TRBJ1-2 TRBV5-1 CASSVDTDYGYTF
TRBJ2-5 TRBV28 CASSFLGTSGEAETQYF
TRBJ2-2 TRBV7-2 CASSRIRDTGELFF
TRBJ1-5 TRBV6-1 CASSPRSNQPQHF
TRBJ2-5 TRBV28 CASSFAGVETQYF
TRBJ2-2 TRBV7-9 CAPGDAGELFF
TRBJ2-7 TRBV19 CASSINAASSSHEQYF
TRBJ1-5 TRBV11-2 CASSSTLRGGNQPQHF
TRBJ2-3 TRBV28 CASGLAGVTDTQYF
TRBJ1-6 TRBV30 CAWSDGQGGNSPLHF
TRBJ1-1 TRBV19 CASSIQRDTEAFF
TRBJ1-3 TRBV28 CASSSFGDRGSGNTIYF
TRBJ2-5 TRBV20-1 CNASGGETQYF
TRBJ2-1 TRBV29-1 CSVTGGIYNEQFF
TRBJ2-2 TRBV20-1 CSALRQTNTGELFF
TRBJ1-5 TRBV30 CAWQEDRQPQHF
TRBJ2-7 TRBV2 CASSPVPTGPGHEQYF
TRBJ1-4 TRBV14 CASSQTTGATNEKLFF
TRBJ1-2 TRBV5-1 CASSLDRGLDGYTF
TRBJ2-5 TRBV20-1 CSARPGGTSGQETQYF
TRBJ1-4 TRBV6-1 CASSPWGGGLNEQLFF
TRBJ1-5 TRBV20-1 CSARDISLGSNQPQHF
TRBJ2-7 TRBV12-3/TRBV12-4 CASSRGQSTNYEQYF
TRBJ2-7 TRBV27 CASSLYPGQSYEQYF
TRBJ2-5 TRBV6-1 CASSEAGLGETQYF
TRBJ2-2 TRBV2 CASSARGGTSSDTGELFF
TRBJ2-7 TRBV4-1 CASSDRFGDEQYF
TRBJ2-5 TRBV28 CASIEAGGPDQTQYF
TRBJ2-5 TRBV9 CASSVAQGAGETQYF
TRBJ2-1 TRBV27 CASTLLGGGDEQFF
TRBJ1-5 TRBV7-8 CASRKSRDPRQPQHF
TRBJ2-7 TRBV19 CASSRTPKDYEQYF
TRBJ2-6 TRBV19 CASSIGTGEPGANVLTF